The clone carrying this TCR beta chain was counted a single time. In the authors' methods: Amplification from reference gene primers served as the basis for estimated nucleated cell counts. Assay used: immunoSEQ multiplex PCR; TCRdb lists only in-frame clones, some missing. The DNA gave D and trimming, while V, J and clone size come from that table. The repertoire has 260,000 or so clones, around 82% of them found once; the top ten carry 8.6%. The data stem from a study of blood T cell repertoires in COVID-19. The wider study: The United States, Italy and Spain were the sources of the acute and convalescent COVID-19 samples. From T cells, B-cell-depleted T cells, or PBMCs came the material, which was cDNA or gDNA.

The germline gives CDR1 SNHLY, CDR2 FYNNEI. Trimming removed 7 bases from V and 0 bases from J; junction bases left unmatched: 11. CDR3 size: 17 residues. This receptor was obtained from a human donor in a cohort sampled during active COVID-19. The sample comprised peripheral blood. The chain has TRBV2 and TRBJ2-1; 8 bases match TRBD2. This CDR3 reads CASTPIPGLGSYNEQFF. The CDR3 DNA follows: TGTGCCAGCACCCCAATCCCGGGACTAGGCTCCTACAATGAGCAGTTCTTC.